This T cell receptor (beta chain) was sequenced in a study of blood T cell repertoires in COVID-19. Looking at the study overall: COVID-19 samples collected from the United States, Italy and Spain covered acute and convalescent phases. Sources were T cells, B-cell-depleted T cells, or PBMCs; the material itself was cDNA or gDNA.

TCRdb's copy holds only in-frame clones and misses some; the assay was immunoSEQ multiplex PCR. The sample lists under 400,000 clones, about 90% seen once, with around 0.92% in the top ten. Participant-given clinical history determined each cohort assignment. Up to 2 weeks before entering the study, exposed participants had met a COVID-19 case. This clone was counted ten times or more. The germline CDR1 and CDR2 sequences are MNHEY and SMNVEV (reference sequence). V was trimmed by 3 bases and J by 4 bases, leaving 12 bases between them. This CDR3 has 14 amino acids. The chain is built from TRBV27 and TRBJ1-2, with a tentative D call TRBD1 (6 bases). The source material was PBMCs or T cells enriched from blood (not recorded which). The TCR originated in a woman younger than 45 who had been exposed to COVID-19. This CDR3 is CASSLGGQSYGYTF. The DNA for the CDR3 is TGTGCCAGCAGTTTGGGTGGACAGTCCTATGGCTACACCTTC.